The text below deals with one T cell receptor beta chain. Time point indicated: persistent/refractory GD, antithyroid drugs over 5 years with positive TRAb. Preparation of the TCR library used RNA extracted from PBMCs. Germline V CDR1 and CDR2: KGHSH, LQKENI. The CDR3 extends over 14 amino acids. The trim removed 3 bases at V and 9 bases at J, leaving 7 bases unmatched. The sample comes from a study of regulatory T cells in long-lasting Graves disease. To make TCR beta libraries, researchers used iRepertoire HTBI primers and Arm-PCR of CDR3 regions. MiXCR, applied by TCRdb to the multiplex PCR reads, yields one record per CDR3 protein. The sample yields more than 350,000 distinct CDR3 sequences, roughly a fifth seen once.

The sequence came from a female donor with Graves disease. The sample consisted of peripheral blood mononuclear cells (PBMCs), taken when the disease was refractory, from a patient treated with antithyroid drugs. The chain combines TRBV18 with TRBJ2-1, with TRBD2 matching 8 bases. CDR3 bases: TGTGCCAGCTCACCTGATTACGGGAGGGTTGAGCAGTTCTTC. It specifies CASSPDYGRVEQFF.